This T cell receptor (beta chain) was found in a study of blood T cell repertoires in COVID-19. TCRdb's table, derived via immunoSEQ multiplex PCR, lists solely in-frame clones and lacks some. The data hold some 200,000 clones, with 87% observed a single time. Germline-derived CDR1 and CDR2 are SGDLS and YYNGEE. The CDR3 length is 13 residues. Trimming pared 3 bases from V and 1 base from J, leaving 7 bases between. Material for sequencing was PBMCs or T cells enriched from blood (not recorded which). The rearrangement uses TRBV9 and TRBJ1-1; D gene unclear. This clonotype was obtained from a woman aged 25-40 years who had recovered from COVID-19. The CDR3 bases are TGTGCCAGCAGCGCTACGGGGAACACTGAAGCTTTCTTT. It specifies CASSATGNTEAFF.